This T cell receptor beta chain was found in a study of blood T cell repertoires in COVID-19. Across 20 to 25 US areas, participants ranged in age from about 18 to 89 years. Recovery among Cohort 3 donors was established by two negative PCRs, clearance, or symptom resolution. In the authors' methods: From reference gene primer amplification, estimates of nucleated cell counts were derived. Clones were sequenced by immunoSEQ multiplex PCR, and TCRdb holds only the in-frame ones, with some missing. That table furnishes V, J and clone size, whereas the DNA furnished D and trimming. The data show some 250,000 clones, with approximately 82% seen just once and 15% held by the top ten. The sequence was obtained from a man aged 40-50 years who had recovered from COVID-19. The specimen sequenced was PBMCs or T cells enriched from blood (not recorded which).

CDR3 loop: CASSPLGGGYSNQPQHF. The DNA for the CDR3 is TGTGCCAGCTCACCCTTGGGGGGGGGCTATAGCAATCAGCCCCAGCATTTT. The chain carries TRBV18 and TRBJ1-5; a possible D gene is TRBD1 (6 bases). This CDR3 comprises 17 residues. The V gene lost 3 bases and the J gene lost 0 bases, with 15 bases spanning the gap. Per germline, CDR1 KGHSH and CDR2 LQKENI.